The clone carrying this TCR beta chain has only one observation. The data are from a study of blood T cell repertoires in COVID-19. Study as a whole: The United States, Italy and Spain were the sources of the acute and convalescent COVID-19 samples. PBMCs, B-cell-depleted T cells, or T cells were the source of the cDNA or gDNA that made up the material.

Followed longitudinally, the Seattle patients had been enrolled during active infection. CDR1 and CDR2 from the germline V gene are KGHSH and LQKENI. The V and J ends lost 3 bases and 2 bases, in that order; junction bases with no gene match: 7. The CDR3 totals 18 residues. In the original workflow: Reference gene primer amplification in the assay estimated nucleated cell counts. Clones were read by immunoSEQ multiplex PCR, and TCRdb kept only the in-frame ones, dropping some. For V, J and clone size, that table is used; D and trimming come from the DNA. The sample has 150,000 to 170,000 clones; 65% to 90% are singletons.

The clonotype was recovered from a woman in her fifties or sixties with COVID-19, enrolled during active disease. This rearrangement joins TRBV18 to TRBJ2-6; 10 bases match TRBD1. Sequencing was done on a sample of peripheral blood. The CDR3 coding sequence is TGTGCCAGCTCACCCAAAACGACAGGGGGCGCTGGGGCCAACGTCCTGACTTTC. Its translation: CASSPKTTGGAGANVLTF.